These T cell receptor beta chains were read from a single sample in a study of STAT5B mutations in CD4+ large granular lymphocyte leukemia. Assay: immunoSEQ multiplex PCR; the TCRdb copy retains only in-frame clones and omits some. The sample yields roughly 29,000 clones, about four fifths seen once. Input material: CD4+ T cells from blood buffy coats. These receptors were obtained from a human donor in good health. Each CDR3 is given with its conserved first and last residue. D genes are given only for firm matches. Some rows have no size entry. The others give once, few or many, or a class for an expanded clone.

J: TRBJ1-3
size: NA
D: NA
V: TRBV5-4
DNA: TGTGCCAGCAGCCAAAATGCAGGGGCTGGAAACACCATATATTTT
CDR3: CASSQNAGAGNTIYF

J: TRBJ2-1
size: NA
D: TRBD2
V: TRBV4-3
DNA: TGCGCCAGGCCGGGACTAGCGGTTCACAATGAGCAGTTCTTC
CDR3: CARPGLAVHNEQFF

J: TRBJ2-3
size: NA
D: TRBD2
V: TRBV30
DNA: TGTGCCTGGAGGAAACCGCCGTTCCGGGAGGGCCTCACAGATACGCAGTATTTT
CDR3: CAWRKPPFREGLTDTQYF

J: TRBJ1-1
size: once
D: NA
V: TRBV28
DNA: TGTGCCAGCAGGCCACAAGTGAACACTGAAGCTTTCTTT
CDR3: CASRPQVNTEAFF

J: TRBJ1-6
size: once
D: NA
V: TRBV5-6
DNA: TGTGCCAGCAGCGGGGTTGTGGGTAGCTCTAATTCACCCCTCCACTTT
CDR3: CASSGVVGSSNSPLHF

J: TRBJ2-7
size: once
D: TRBD2
V: TRBV7-2
DNA: TGTGCCGGCAGCTTAGATCTAGCGGCGGGCTACGAGCAGTACTTC
CDR3: CAGSLDLAAGYEQYF

J: TRBJ2-2
size: NA
D: NA
V: TRBV4-1
DNA: TGCGCCAGCAGCCAAGCATTCGCCCCCATAGGTACCGGGGAGCTGTTTTTT
CDR3: CASSQAFAPIGTGELFF

J: TRBJ1-1
size: NA
D: TRBD1
V: TRBV29-1
DNA: TGCAGCGTCCAGACAGGGGGGGGCCGAATGAACACTGAAGCTTTCTTT
CDR3: CSVQTGGGRMNTEAFF

J: TRBJ2-1
size: NA
D: NA
V: TRBV5-1
DNA: TGCGCCAGCAGCGCGGACTATAGCTCCTACAATGAGCAGTTCTTC
CDR3: CASSADYSSYNEQFF

J: TRBJ1-1
size: NA
D: TRBD1
V: TRBV9
DNA: TGTGCCAGCAGCGCTACCCCCGACAGGGGAGGAACTGAAGCTTTCTTT
CDR3: CASSATPDRGGTEAFF

J: TRBJ2-2
size: NA
D: NA
V: TRBV19
DNA: TGTGCCAGTAGTATGGTGGCGAACACCGGGGAGCTGTTTTTT
CDR3: CASSMVANTGELFF

J: TRBJ1-4
size: NA
D: TRBD1
V: TRBV28
DNA: TGTGCCAGCAGTTTATGGGGACAGGGCCAGGAAAAACTGTTTTTT
CDR3: CASSLWGQGQEKLFF

J: TRBJ2-1
size: NA
D: NA
V: TRBV7-8
DNA: TGTGCCAGCAGCTGGTCGCCCGGGCGCTCCTACAATGAGCAGTTCTTC
CDR3: CASSWSPGRSYNEQFF

J: TRBJ2-5
size: NA
D: NA
V: TRBV7-2
DNA: TGTGCCAGCAGCGTACAGACAGGCGGGGAGACCCAGTACTTC
CDR3: CASSVQTGGETQYF

J: TRBJ2-1
size: once
D: NA
V: TRBV10-3
DNA: TGTGCCATCAGACACTCGAGCGGTAAGCAGTTCTTC
CDR3: CAIRHSSGKQFF

J: TRBJ2-7
size: NA
D: NA
V: TRBV7-2
DNA: TGTGCCAGCAGCCTAGAGTTGGCAGCCCCAGCCCAGTACTTC
CDR3: CASSLELAAPAQYF

J: TRBJ1-1
size: NA
D: TRBD1
V: TRBV9
DNA: TGTGCCAGCAGCGTCGGACAGGGGGCTAAAGGAGCTTTCTTT
CDR3: CASSVGQGAKGAFF

J: TRBJ1-1
size: NA
D: NA
V: TRBV7-9
DNA: TGTGCCAGCAGCACGCCGCGGGGGAACACTGAAGCTTTCTTT
CDR3: CASSTPRGNTEAFF

J: TRBJ2-1
size: NA
D: TRBD2
V: TRBV12-5
DNA: TGTGCTAGCGCGACCCCGGGACTAGCGACTATCTCCTACAATGAGCAGTTCTTC
CDR3: CASATPGLATISYNEQFF

J: TRBJ1-1
size: NA
D: NA
V: TRBV6-1
DNA: TGTGCCAGCAGTGAAAGGTCGACGGCTTTCTTT
CDR3: CASSERSTAFF

J: TRBJ2-2
size: NA
D: TRBD2
V: TRBV29-1
DNA: TGCAGCGTCGCGGGACTAGCGGGAGGGGACACCGGGGAGCTGTTTTTT
CDR3: CSVAGLAGGDTGELFF

J: TRBJ2-1
size: NA
D: TRBD1
V: TRBV27
DNA: TGTGCCAGCAGCGGGACAGGGGGCCGACATGAGCAGTTCTTC
CDR3: CASSGTGGRHEQFF

J: TRBJ2-3
size: NA
D: NA
V: TRBV30
DNA: TGTGCCTGGAGCGCAGGGGTCAACACAGATACGCAGTATTTT
CDR3: CAWSAGVNTDTQYF

J: TRBJ1-5
size: NA
D: NA
V: TRBV5-1
DNA: TGCGCCAGCAGACAGGACGAGGGAGACAATCAGCCCCAGCATTTT
CDR3: CASRQDEGDNQPQHF

J: TRBJ2-3
size: NA
D: TRBD1
V: TRBV29-1
DNA: TGCAGCGTAAAACAGGGGTCCGATACGCAGTATTTT
CDR3: CSVKQGSDTQYF

J: TRBJ1-1
size: NA
D: NA
V: TRBV7-2
DNA: TGTGCCAGCAGCTTTGGGTCAGCTTTCTTT
CDR3: CASSFGSAFF

J: TRBJ1-6
size: NA
D: NA
V: TRBV2
DNA: TGTGCCAGCAGTGTTGACGGACAGTATAATTCACCCCTCCACTTT
CDR3: CASSVDGQYNSPLHF

J: TRBJ2-3
size: NA
D: TRBD2
V: TRBV5-1
DNA: TGCGCCAGCAGCCCCGCCGGGGTAGCGGGAGCAGATACGCAGTATTTT
CDR3: CASSPAGVAGADTQYF

J: TRBJ1-2
size: NA
D: TRBD1
V: TRBV7-9
DNA: TGTGCCAGCAGCTTACCCAGTCGACAGGGCTCTAACTATGGCTACACCTTC
CDR3: CASSLPSRQGSNYGYTF

J: TRBJ1-2
size: NA
D: TRBD1
V: TRBV19
DNA: TGTGCCAGTAGTATCGAAGCCTCAGGACAGGACAGCTACACCTTC
CDR3: CASSIEASGQDSYTF

J: TRBJ2-1
size: few
D: TRBD2
V: TRBV5-1
DNA: TGCGCCAGCAGCAAGACTCCGGGACTAGCCATGATTGAGCAGTTCTTC
CDR3: CASSKTPGLAMIEQFF

J: TRBJ1-1
size: NA
D: NA
V: TRBV4-3
DNA: TGCGCCAGCAGCCAAGATCCGCCCCCCATGAACACTGAAGCTTTCTTT
CDR3: CASSQDPPPMNTEAFF

J: TRBJ2-7
size: NA
D: NA
V: TRBV6-5
DNA: TGTGCCAGCAGTTCGCCCTACGAGCAGTACTTC
CDR3: CASSSPYEQYF

J: TRBJ2-6
size: NA
D: NA
V: TRBV15
DNA: TGTGCCACCAGCCGAGGGGTCCAGACAGGCCCTGTGGGCTCTGGGGCCAACGTCCTGACTTTC
CDR3: CATSRGVQTGPVGSGANVLTF

J: TRBJ2-3
size: NA
D: TRBD2
V: TRBV6-5
DNA: TGTGCCAGCAGTTACACGCTAGCGGGAGGGCCAGATACGCAGTATTTT
CDR3: CASSYTLAGGPDTQYF

J: TRBJ1-2
size: NA
D: TRBD1
V: TRBV15
DNA: TGTGCCACCAGCAGAGATCTGGTGACAGGGAGGTATGGCTACACCTTC
CDR3: CATSRDLVTGRYGYTF

J: TRBJ2-3
size: NA
D: NA
V: TRBV10-1
DNA: TGCGCCAGCAGTGAGTTCGGAGGCCCGATTATAGATACGCAGTATTTT
CDR3: CASSEFGGPIIDTQYF

J: TRBJ2-3
size: NA
D: TRBD2
V: TRBV28
DNA: TGTGCCAGCAGTTTACCCCCTAGCGGGAGTACAGATACGCAGTATTTT
CDR3: CASSLPPSGSTDTQYF

J: TRBJ1-6
size: few
D: TRBD1
V: TRBV6-5
DNA: TGTGCCAGCAGTTTCGGGACAGGGCATTCACCCCTCCACTTT
CDR3: CASSFGTGHSPLHF

J: TRBJ2-1
size: NA
D: NA
V: TRBV4-2
DNA: TGTGCCAGCAGCCAAGACATCGGGCGTGAGCAGTTCTTC
CDR3: CASSQDIGREQFF

J: TRBJ1-4
size: once
D: NA
V: TRBV27
DNA: TGTGCCAGCAGTCCCCGGGGGACAACTAATGAAAAACTGTTTTTT
CDR3: CASSPRGTTNEKLFF

J: TRBJ2-1
size: NA
D: NA
V: TRBV5-3
DNA: TGTGCCAGAAGCTTTAATTACTTCCGGATCAATGAGCAGTTCTTC
CDR3: CARSFNYFRINEQFF

J: TRBJ2-5
size: NA
D: NA
V: TRBV2
DNA: TGTGCCAGCAGTGAAGGGGTAGAGACCCAGTACTTC
CDR3: CASSEGVETQYF

J: TRBJ2-6
size: once
D: NA
V: TRBV6-6
DNA: TGTGCCAGCAGTTCCGGGACATTCTCTGGGGCCAACGTCCTGACTTTC
CDR3: CASSSGTFSGANVLTF

J: TRBJ2-7
size: NA
D: NA
V: TRBV7-2
DNA: TGTGCCAGCAGCTTAACCCCGCCCGGGACCGCCCCCGAGCAGTACTTC
CDR3: CASSLTPPGTAPEQYF

J: TRBJ1-1
size: NA
D: NA
V: TRBV4-3
DNA: TGCGCCAGCGGGTACGTGGGGGGCCCTGAAGCTTTCTTT
CDR3: CASGYVGGPEAFF

J: TRBJ2-1
size: NA
D: TRBD2
V: TRBV27
DNA: TGTGCCAGCAGTTTTGGACTAGTGGGCGACAATGAGCAGTTCTTC
CDR3: CASSFGLVGDNEQFF

J: TRBJ2-5
size: NA
D: NA
V: TRBV27
DNA: TGTGCCAGCAGTTTGGCAGGATACGTGGAGACCCAGTACTTC
CDR3: CASSLAGYVETQYF